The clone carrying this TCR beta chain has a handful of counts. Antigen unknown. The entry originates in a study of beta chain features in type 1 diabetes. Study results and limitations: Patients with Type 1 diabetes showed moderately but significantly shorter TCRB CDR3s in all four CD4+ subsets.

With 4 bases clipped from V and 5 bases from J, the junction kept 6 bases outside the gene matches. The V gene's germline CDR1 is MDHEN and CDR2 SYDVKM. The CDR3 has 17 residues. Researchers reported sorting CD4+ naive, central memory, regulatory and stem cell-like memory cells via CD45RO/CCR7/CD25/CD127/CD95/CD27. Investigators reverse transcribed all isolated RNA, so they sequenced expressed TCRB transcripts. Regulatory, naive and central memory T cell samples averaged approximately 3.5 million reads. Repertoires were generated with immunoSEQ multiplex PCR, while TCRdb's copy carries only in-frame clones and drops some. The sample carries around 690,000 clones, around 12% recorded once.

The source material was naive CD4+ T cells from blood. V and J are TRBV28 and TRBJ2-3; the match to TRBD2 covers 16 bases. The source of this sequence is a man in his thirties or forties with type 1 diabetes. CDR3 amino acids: CASSSPGLAGGIDTQYF. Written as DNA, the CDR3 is TGTGCCAGCAGTTCGCCGGGACTAGCGGGGGGGATAGATACGCAGTATTTT. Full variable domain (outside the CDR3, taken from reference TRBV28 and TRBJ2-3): DVKVTQSSRYLVKRTGEKVFLECVQDMDHENMFWYRQDPGLGLRLIYFSYDVKMKEKGDIPEGYSVSREKKERFSLILESASTNQTSMYLCASSSPGLAGGIDTQYFGPGTRLTVL.